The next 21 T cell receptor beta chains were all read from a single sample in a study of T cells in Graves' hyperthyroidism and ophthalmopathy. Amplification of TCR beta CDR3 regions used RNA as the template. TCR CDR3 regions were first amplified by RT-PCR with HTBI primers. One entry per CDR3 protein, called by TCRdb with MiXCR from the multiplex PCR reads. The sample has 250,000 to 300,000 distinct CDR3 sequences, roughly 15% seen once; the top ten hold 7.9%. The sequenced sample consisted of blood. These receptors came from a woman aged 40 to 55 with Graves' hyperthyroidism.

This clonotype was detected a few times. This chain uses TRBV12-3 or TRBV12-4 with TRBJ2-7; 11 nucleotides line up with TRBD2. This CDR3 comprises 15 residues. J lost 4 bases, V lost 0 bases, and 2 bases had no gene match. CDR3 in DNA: TGTGCCAGCAGTTTAGCTAGGACTAGCGGGTACGAGCAGTACTTC. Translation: CASSLARTSGYEQYF.

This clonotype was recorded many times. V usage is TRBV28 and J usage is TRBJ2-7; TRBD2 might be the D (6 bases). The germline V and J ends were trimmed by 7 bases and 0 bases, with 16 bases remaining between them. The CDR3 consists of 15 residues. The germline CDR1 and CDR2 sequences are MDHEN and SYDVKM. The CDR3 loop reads CASTGPSADSYEQYF. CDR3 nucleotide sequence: TGTGCCAGCACCGGTCCTAGCGCTGACTCCTACGAGCAGTACTTC.

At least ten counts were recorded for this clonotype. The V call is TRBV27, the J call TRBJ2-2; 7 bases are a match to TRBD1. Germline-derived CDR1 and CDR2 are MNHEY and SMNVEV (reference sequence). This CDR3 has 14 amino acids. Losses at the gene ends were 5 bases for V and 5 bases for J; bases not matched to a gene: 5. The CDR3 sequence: CASSLDRLTGELFF. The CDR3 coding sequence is TGTGCCAGCAGTCTGGACAGGTTGACCGGGGAGCTGTTTTTT.

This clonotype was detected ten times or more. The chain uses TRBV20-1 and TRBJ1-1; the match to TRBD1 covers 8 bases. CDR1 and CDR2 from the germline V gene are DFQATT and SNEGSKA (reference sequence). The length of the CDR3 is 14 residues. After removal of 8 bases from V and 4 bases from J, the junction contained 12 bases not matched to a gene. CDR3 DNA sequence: TGCAGTACCGAAGACAGGGGCAGGGGCACTGAAGCTTTCTTT. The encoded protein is CSTEDRGRGTEAFF.

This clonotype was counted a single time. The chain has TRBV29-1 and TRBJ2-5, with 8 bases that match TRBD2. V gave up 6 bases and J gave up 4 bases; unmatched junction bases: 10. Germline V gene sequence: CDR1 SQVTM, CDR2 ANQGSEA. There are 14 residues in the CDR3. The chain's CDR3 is CSVDPSGSSETQYF. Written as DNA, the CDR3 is TGCAGCGTCGATCCCAGCGGGAGTTCAGAGACCCAGTACTTC.

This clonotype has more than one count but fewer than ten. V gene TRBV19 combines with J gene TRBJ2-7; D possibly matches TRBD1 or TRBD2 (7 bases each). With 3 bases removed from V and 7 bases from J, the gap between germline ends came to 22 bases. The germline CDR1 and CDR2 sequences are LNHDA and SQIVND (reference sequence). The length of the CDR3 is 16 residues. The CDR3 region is CASSMSGTAPPREQYF. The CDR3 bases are TGTGCCAGTAGTATGAGCGGGACAGCACCCCCGAGGGAGCAGTACTTC. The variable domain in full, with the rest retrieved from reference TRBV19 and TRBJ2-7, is DGGITQSPKYLFRKEGQNVTLSCEQNLNHDAMYWYRQDPGQGLRLIYYSQIVNDFQKGDIAEGYSVSREKKESFPLTVTSAQKNPTAFYLCASSMSGTAPPREQYFGPGTRLTVT.

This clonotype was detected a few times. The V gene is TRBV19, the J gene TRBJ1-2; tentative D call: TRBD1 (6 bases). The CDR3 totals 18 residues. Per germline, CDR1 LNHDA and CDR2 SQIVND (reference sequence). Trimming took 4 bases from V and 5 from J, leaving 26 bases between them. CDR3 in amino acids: CASSTTDRSPRRGYGYTF. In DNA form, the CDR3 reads TGTGCCAGTAGTACGACCGACAGGTCCCCCAGGAGGGGGTATGGCTACACCTTC.

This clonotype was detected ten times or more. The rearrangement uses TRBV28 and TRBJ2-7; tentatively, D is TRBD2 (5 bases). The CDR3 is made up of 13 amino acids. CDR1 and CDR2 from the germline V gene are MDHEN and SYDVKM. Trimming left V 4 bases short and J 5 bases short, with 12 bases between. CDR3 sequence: CASSSGNLNEQYF. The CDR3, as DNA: TGTGCCAGCAGTTCCGGGAATCTCAACGAGCAGTACTTC.

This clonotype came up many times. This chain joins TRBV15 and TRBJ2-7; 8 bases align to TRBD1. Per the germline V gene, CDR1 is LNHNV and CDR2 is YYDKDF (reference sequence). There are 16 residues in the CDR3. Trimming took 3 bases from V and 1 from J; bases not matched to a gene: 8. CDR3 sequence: CATSSPGQGNSYEQYF. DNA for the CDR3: TGTGCCACCAGCAGCCCCGGACAGGGAAATTCCTACGAGCAGTACTTC. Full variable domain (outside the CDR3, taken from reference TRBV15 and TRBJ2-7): DAMVIQNPRYQVTQFGKPVTLSCSQTLNHNVMYWYQQKSSQAPKLLFHYYDKDFNNEADTPDNFQSRRPNTSFCFLDIRSPGLGDTAMYLCATSSPGQGNSYEQYFGPGTRLTVT.

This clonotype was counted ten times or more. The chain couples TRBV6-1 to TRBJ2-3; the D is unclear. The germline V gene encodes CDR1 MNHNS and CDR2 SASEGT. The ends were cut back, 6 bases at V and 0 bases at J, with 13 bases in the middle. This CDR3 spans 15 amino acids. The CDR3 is CASRPRTRSTDTQYF. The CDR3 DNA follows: TGTGCCAGCAGGCCCAGGACCCGGAGCACAGATACGCAGTATTTT.

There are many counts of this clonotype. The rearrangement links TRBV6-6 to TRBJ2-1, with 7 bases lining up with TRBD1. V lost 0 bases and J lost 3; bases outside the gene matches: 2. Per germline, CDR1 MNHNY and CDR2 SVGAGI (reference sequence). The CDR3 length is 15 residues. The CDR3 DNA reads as TGTGCCAGCAGTTACTCGGGGACAGACTACAATGAGCAGTTCTTC. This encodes CASSYSGTDYNEQFF.

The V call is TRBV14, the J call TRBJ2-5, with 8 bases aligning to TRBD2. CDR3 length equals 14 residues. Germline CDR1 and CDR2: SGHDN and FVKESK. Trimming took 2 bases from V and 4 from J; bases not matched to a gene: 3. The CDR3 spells CASSQLAGGETQYF. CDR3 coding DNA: TGTGCCAGCAGCCAACTAGCGGGCGGAGAGACCCAGTACTTC.

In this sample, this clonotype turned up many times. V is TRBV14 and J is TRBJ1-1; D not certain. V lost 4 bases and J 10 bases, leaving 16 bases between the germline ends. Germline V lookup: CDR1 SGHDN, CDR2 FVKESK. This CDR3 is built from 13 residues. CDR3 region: CASSRYQREGAFF. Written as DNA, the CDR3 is TGTGCCAGCAGCCGGTATCAAAGAGAAGGAGCTTTCTTT.

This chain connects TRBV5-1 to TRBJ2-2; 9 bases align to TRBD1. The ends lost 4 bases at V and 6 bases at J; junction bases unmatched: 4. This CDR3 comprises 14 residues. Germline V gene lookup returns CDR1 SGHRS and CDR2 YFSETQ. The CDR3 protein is CASSGGQGAGELFF. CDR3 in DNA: TGCGCCAGCAGCGGGGGACAGGGCGCCGGGGAGCTGTTTTTT.

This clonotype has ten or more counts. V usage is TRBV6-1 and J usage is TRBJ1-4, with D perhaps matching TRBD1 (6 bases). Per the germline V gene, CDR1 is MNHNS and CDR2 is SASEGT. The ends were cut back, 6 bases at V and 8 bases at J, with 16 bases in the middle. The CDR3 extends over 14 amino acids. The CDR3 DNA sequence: TGTGCCAGCAGCTTCGACAGGAGGGTCGAAAAACTGTTTTTT. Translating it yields CASSFDRRVEKLFF.

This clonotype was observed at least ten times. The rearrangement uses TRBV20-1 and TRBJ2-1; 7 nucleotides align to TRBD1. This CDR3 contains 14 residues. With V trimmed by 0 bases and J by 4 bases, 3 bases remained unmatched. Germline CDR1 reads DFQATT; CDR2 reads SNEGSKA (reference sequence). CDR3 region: CSARERDSYNEQFF. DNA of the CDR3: TGCAGTGCTAGAGAGAGGGACAGTTACAATGAGCAGTTCTTC.

The CDR3 sequence: CASSLVGGGAGGQETQYF. CDR3 coding DNA: TGTGCCAGCAGCTTAGTCGGGGGAGGTGCGGGAGGGCAAGAGACCCAGTACTTC. The rearrangement links TRBV11-1 to TRBJ2-5, with 9 bases matching TRBD2. The V and J ends lost 1 base and 2 bases, in that order; junction bases with no gene match: 11. The CDR3 spans 18 residues. CDR1 and CDR2 from the germline V gene are SGHAT and FQDESV (reference sequence).

This CDR3 is CASSLVAPQGPLEAFF. CDR3 sequence (DNA): TGTGCCAGCAGCTTAGTAGCCCCGCAGGGACCCCTAGAAGCTTTCTTT. This chain joins TRBV7-3 and TRBJ1-1; possible D gene TRBD1, 5 bases. V was cut by 2 bases and J by 8 bases, with 21 bases left in between. The CDR3 consists of 16 residues. Germline values: CDR1 SGHTA, CDR2 FQGTGA.

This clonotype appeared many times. In DNA, the CDR3 is TGTGCCAGCAGTTGGATCCTCCAAGAGACCCAGTACTTC. This encodes CASSWILQETQYF. The gene calls are TRBV28 and TRBJ2-5; D call uncertain. CDR3 length: 13 amino acids. Germline values: CDR1 MDHEN, CDR2 SYDVKM. V lost 4 bases, J lost 1 base, and 7 bases lay in between.

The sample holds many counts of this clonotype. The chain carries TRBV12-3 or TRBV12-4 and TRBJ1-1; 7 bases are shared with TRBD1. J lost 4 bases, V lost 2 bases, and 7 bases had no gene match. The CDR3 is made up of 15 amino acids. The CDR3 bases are TGTGCCAGCAGTTTAACAGGGGCGGGCGGCACTGAAGCTTTCTTT. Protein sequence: CASSLTGAGGTEAFF.

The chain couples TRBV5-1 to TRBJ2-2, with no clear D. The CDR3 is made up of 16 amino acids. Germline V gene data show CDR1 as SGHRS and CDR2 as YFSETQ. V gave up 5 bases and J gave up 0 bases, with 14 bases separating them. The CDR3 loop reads CASSELERSNTGELFF. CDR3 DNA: TGCGCCAGCAGTGAGCTCGAGCGTTCGAACACCGGGGAGCTGTTTTTT.